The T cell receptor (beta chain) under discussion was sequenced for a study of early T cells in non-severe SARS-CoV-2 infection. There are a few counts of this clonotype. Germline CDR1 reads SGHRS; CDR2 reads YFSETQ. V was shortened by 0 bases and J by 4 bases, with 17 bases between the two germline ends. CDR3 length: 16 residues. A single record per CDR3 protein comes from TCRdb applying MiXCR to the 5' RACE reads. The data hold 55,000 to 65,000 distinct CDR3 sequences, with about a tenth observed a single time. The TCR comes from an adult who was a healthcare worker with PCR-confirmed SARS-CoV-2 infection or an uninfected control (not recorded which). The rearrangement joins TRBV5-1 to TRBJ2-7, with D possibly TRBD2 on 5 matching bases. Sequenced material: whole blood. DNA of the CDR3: TGCGCCAGCAGCTTGGCTCCTGGACTGGACGCTTACGAGCAGTACTTC. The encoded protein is CASSLAPGLDAYEQYF.